This T cell receptor beta chain was captured by sequencing in a study of regulatory T cells in long-lasting Graves disease. The study's findings and limits: Among samples with persistent disease, TRBV28, TRBJ1-2 and TRBJ2-5 were favored. Persistent Graves' patients showed less TCR diversity than newly diagnosed patients showed. Since the sample size was small, accuracy may have been reduced.

The CDR3 length is 15 residues. V dropped 6 bases and J dropped 2; count of bases not matched to a gene: 8. Germline V gives CDR1 MDHEN, CDR2 SYDVKM. This clonotype has more than one count but fewer than ten. No antigen is known for it. Arm-PCR of CDR3 regions and iRepertoire HTBI primers were the basis on which TCR beta libraries were built. MiXCR, run by TCRdb on the multiplex PCR reads, gives a single entry per CDR3 protein. The data hold under 500,000 distinct CDR3 sequences, with about 16% observed a single time. Time point noted: newly diagnosed GD, antithyroid drugs for less than 3 months. PBMCs provided the RNA from which the TCR library was made. This sample also belongs to another study, concerning T cells in Graves' hyperthyroidism and ophthalmopathy. That study reports: Most thyroid clonotypes expanded above 0.001 appeared in blood too.

Source: peripheral blood mononuclear cells (PBMCs), taken at new diagnosis, from a patient treated with antithyroid drugs. The sequence derives from a woman under 40 with Graves disease. The chain combines TRBV28 with TRBJ2-3; 7 positions agree with TRBD2. CDR3: CASRERLAATDTQYF. The CDR3 coding sequence is TGTGCCAGCAGGGAGAGACTAGCCGCCACAGATACGCAGTATTTT.